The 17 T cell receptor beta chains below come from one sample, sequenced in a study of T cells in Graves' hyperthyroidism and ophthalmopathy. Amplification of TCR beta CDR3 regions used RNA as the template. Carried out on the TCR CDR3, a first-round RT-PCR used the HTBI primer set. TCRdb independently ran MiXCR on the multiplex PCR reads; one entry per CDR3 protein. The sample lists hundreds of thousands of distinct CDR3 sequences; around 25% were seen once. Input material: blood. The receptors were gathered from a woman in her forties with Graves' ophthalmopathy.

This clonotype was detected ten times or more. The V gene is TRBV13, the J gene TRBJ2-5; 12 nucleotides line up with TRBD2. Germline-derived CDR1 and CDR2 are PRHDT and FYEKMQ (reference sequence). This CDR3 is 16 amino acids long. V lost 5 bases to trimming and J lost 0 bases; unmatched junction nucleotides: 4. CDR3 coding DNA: TGTGCCAGCAGCCACAGACTAGCGGGGGACCAAGAGACCCAGTACTTC. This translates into CASSHRLAGDQETQYF.

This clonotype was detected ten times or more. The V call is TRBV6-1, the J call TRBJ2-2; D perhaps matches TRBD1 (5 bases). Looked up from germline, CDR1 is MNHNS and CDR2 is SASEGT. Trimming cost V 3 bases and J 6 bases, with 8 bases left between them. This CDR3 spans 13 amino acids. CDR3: CASSESGPGELFF. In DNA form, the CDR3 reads TGTGCCAGCAGTGAGTCAGGGCCCGGGGAGCTGTTTTTT.

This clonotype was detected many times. CDR3 residues: CASSSLTEGNTIYF. For the CDR3, the DNA is TGTGCCAGCAGTTCGCTGACAGAGGGAAACACCATATATTTT. This chain joins TRBV27 and TRBJ1-3; tentative D call: TRBD1 (5 bases). The germline V gene has CDR1 MNHEY and CDR2 SMNVEV (reference sequence). This CDR3 is 14 amino acids long. V was pared by 4 bases and J by 4 bases, with 11 bases between.

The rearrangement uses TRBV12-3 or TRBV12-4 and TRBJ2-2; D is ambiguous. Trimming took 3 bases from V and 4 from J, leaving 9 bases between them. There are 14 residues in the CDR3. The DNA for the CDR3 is TGTGCCAGCAGTTTCGTGGCTGGCACCGGGGAGCTGTTTTTT. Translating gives CASSFVAGTGELFF.

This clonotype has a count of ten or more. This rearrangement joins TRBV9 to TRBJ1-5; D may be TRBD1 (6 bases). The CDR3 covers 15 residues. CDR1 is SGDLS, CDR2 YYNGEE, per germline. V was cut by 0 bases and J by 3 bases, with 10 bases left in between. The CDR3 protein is CASSVVRGPNQPQHF. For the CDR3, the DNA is TGTGCCAGCAGCGTAGTCAGGGGTCCCAATCAGCCCCAGCATTTT.

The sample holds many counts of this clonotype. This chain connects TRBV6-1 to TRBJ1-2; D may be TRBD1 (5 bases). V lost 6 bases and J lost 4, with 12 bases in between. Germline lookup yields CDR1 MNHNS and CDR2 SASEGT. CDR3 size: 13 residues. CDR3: CASSPGAAYGYTF. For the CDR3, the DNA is TGTGCCAGCAGCCCCGGGGCGGCCTATGGCTACACCTTC.

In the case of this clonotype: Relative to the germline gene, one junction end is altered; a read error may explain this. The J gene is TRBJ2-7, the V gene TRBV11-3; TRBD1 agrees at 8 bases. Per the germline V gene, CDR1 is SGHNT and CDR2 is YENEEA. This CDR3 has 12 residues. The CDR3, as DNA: TGTGCCAGCAACAAGGACAGGGACGAGCAGTCCTTC. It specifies CASNKDRDEQSF.

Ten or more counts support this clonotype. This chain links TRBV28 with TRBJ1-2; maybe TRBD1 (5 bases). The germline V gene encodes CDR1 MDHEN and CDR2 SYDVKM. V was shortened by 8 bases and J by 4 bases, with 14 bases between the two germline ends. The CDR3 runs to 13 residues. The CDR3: CASGGLLLYGYTF. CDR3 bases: TGTGCCAGCGGGGGACTCCTCCTCTATGGCTACACCTTC.

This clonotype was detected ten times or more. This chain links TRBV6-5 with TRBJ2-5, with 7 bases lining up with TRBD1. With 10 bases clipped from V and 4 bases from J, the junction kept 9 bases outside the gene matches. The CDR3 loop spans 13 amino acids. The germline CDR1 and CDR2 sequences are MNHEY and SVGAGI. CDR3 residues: CATLRQGRETQYF. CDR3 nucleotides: TGTGCCACCCTAAGACAGGGAAGAGAGACCCAGTACTTC.

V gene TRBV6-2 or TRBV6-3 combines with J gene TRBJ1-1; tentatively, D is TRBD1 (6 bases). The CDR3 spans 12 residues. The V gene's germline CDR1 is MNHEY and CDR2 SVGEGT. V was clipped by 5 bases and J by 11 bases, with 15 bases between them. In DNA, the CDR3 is TGTGCCAGCAGTCCTCCAGGGGTAGCTGCTTTCTTT. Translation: CASSPPGVAAFF.

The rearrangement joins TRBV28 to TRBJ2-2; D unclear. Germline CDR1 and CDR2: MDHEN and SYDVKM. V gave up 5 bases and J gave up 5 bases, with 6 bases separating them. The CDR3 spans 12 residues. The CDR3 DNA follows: TGTGCCAGCAGTCTCCAGACCGGGGAGCTGTTTTTT. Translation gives CASSLQTGELFF.

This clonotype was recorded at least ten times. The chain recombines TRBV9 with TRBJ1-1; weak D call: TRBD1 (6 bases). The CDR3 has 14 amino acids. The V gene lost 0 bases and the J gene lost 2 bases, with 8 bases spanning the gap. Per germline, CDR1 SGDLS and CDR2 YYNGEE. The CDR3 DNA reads TGTGCCAGCAGCGTAGGACAGGCTAACACTGAAGCTTTCTTT. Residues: CASSVGQANTEAFF.

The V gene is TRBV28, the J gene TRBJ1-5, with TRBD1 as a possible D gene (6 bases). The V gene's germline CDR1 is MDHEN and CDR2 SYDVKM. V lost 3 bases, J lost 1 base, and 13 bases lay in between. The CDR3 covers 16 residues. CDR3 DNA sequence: TGTGCCAGCAGTTTGTTGGCAGGGGTCAGCAATCAGCCCCAGCATTTT. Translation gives CASSLLAGVSNQPQHF.

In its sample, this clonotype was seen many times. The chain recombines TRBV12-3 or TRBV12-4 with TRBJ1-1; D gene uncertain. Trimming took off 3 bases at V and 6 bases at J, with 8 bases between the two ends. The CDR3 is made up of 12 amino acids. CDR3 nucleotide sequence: TGTGCCAGCAGTTTTGCGGGGTCTGAAGCTTTCTTT. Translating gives CASSFAGSEAFF.

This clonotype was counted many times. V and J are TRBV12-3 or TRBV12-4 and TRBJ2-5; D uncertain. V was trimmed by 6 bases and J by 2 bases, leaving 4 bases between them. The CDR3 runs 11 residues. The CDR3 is CASRKQETQYF. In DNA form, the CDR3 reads TGTGCCAGCAGGAAACAAGAGACCCAGTACTTC.

The CDR3 region has the DNA TGTGCCAGCAGCTTAGTCCAGGGGAATACCTACGAGCAGTACTTC. Amino acids: CASSLVQGNTYEQYF. The chain joins TRBV11-1 to TRBJ2-7; a possible D gene is TRBD1 (6 bases). Germline CDR1 reads SGHAT; CDR2 reads FQDESV (reference sequence). Trimming pared 1 base from V and 2 bases from J, leaving 12 bases between. This CDR3 has 15 amino acids.

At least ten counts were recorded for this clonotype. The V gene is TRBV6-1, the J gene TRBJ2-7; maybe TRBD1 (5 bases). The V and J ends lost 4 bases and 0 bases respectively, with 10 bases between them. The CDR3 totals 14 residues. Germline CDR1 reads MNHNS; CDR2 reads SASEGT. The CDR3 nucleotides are TGTGCCAGCAGTGTATCAGGGTCCTCCTACGAGCAGTACTTC. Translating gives CASSVSGSSYEQYF.